What follows are 2 T cell receptor beta chains derived from one specimen sequenced in a study of a mutant IDH1 vaccine in newly diagnosed glioma. The data were produced by immunoSEQ multiplex PCR, yet TCRdb's version contains in-frame clones alone and is incomplete. The sample contains about 94,000 clones, about nine tenths of which appear only once. Time point indicated: week 47, end of study. Doses comprised 300 ug of mutant IDH1 20-mer peptide each, plus topical imiquimod. For these receptors, no antigen is known. Source: PBMCs, taken from a glioma patient whose treatment included an IDH1 peptide vaccine. Receptors were obtained from a woman aged 45 to 65 with glioma.

This sequence joins TRBV5-1 and TRBJ2-7; D may correspond to TRBD1 or TRBD2 (5 bases each). The CDR3 is 15 residues long. CDR1 and CDR2 from the germline V gene are SGHRS and YFSETQ. With 2 bases removed from V and 0 bases from J, the gap between germline ends came to 12 bases. The CDR3 region is CASSLRGTSSYEQYF. As DNA, the CDR3 is TGCGCCAGCAGCTTAAGAGGGACGAGCTCCTACGAGCAGTACTTC.

The chain joins TRBV9 to TRBJ2-6; D unresolved. The germline gives CDR1 SGDLS, CDR2 YYNGEE. The CDR3 sequence is 17 residues long. V lost 4 bases to trimming and J lost 1 base, with 15 bases between them. The CDR3 region is CASSPIRTDSGANVLTF. The CDR3 DNA sequence: TGTGCCAGCAGCCCGATTAGGACGGATTCTGGGGCCAACGTCCTGACTTTC.